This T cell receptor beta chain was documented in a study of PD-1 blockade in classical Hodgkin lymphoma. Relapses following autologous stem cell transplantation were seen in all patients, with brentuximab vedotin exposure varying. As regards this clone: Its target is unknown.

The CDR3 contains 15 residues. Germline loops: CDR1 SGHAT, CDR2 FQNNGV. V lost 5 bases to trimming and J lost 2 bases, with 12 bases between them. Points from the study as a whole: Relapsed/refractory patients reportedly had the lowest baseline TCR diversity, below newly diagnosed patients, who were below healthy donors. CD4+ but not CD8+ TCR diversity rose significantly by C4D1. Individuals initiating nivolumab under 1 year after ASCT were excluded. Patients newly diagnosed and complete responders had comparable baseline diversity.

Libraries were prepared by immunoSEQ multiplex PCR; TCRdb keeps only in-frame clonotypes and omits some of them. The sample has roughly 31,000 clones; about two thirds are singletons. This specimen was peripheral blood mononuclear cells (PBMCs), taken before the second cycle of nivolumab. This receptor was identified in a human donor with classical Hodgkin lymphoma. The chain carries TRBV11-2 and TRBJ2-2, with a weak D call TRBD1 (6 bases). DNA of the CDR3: TGTGCCAGCAGCAGTCCGGGACACAACACCGGGGAGCTGTTTTTT. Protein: CASSSPGHNTGELFF.